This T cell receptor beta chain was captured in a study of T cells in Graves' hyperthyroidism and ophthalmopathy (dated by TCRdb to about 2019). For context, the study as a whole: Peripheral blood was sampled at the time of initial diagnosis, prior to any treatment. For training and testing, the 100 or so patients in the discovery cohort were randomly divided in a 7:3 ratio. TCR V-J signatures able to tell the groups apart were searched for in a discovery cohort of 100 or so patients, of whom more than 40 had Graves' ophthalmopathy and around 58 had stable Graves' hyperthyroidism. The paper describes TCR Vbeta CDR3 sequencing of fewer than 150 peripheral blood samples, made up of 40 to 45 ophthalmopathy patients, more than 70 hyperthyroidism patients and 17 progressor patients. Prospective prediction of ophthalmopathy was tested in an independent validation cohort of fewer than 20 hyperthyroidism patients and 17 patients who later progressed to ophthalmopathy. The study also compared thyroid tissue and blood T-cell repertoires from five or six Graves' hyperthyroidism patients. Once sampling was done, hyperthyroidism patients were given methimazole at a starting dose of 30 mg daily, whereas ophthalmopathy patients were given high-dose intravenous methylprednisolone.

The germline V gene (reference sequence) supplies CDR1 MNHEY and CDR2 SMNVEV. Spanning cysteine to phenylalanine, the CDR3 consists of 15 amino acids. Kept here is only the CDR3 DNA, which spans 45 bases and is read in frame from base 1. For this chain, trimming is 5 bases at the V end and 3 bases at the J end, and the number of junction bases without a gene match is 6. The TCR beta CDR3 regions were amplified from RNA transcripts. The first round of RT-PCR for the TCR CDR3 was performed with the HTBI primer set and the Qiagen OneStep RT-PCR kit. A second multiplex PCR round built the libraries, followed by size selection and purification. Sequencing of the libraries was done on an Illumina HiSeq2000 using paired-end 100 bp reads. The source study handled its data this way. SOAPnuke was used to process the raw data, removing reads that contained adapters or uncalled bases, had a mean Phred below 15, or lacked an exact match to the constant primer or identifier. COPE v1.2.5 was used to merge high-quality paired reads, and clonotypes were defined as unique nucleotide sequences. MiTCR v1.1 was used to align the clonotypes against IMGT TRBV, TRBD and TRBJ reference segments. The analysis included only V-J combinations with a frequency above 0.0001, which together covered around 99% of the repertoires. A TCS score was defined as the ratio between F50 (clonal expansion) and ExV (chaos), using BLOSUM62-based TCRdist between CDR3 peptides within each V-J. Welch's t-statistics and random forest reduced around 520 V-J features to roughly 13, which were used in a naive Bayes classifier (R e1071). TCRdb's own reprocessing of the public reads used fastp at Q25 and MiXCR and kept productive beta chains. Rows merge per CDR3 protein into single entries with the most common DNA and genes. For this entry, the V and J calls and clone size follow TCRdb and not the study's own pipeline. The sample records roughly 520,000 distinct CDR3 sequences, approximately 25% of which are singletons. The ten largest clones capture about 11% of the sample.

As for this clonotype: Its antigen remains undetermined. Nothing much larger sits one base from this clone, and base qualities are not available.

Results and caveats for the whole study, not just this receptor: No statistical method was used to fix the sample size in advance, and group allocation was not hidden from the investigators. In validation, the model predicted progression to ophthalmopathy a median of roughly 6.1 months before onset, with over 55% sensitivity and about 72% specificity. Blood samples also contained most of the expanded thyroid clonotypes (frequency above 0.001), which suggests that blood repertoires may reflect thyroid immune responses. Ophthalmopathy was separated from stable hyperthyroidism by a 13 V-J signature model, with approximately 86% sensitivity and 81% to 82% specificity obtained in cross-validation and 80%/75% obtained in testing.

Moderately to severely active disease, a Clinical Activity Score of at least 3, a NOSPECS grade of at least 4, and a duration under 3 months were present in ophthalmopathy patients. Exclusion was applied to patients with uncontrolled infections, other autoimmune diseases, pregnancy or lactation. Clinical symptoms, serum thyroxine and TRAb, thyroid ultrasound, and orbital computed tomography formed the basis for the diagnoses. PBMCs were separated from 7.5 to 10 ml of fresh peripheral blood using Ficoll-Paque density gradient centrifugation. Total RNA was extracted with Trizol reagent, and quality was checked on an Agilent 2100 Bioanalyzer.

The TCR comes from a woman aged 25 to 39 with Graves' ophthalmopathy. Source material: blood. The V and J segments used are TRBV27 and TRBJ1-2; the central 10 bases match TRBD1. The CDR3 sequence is CASSPDGTGDYGYTF. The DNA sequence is TGTGCCAGCAGTCCCGACGGGACAGGGGACTATGGCTACACCTTC.